One T cell receptor beta chain is described in this entry. Its antigen remains unidentified. The junction does not match germline at one end; this may be a read error. Newly diagnosed hyperthyroidism patients aged 18 to 65 years had disease lasting under 2 months. The CDR3 is made up of 17 amino acids. From germline, CDR1 is LNHDA and CDR2 SQIVND (reference sequence). RNA transcripts gave rise to amplified TCR beta CDR3 regions. A set of HTBI primers served as the primers for a first-round RT-PCR of the TCR CDR3. TCRdb redid the calling of the multiplex PCR reads with MiXCR, one entry per CDR3 protein. This sample yields over 650,000 distinct CDR3 sequences, of which about 17% are seen a single time; under 8.5% belongs to the top ten. The data are from a study of T cells in Graves' hyperthyroidism and ophthalmopathy. Findings and limits, study-wide: Most clonotypes expanded in thyroid above 0.001 were likewise present in blood. The model made its ophthalmopathy prediction, and onset followed a median 6.5 months later.

The chain employs TRBV19 and TRBJ1-2, with TRBD1 matching over 7 bases. This receptor was taken from a young man with Graves' hyperthyroidism. The sequenced sample was blood. The CDR3 region is CASSIATGFLTVDGYAF. The DNA of the CDR3 is TGTGCCAGTAGTATCGCGACAGGGTTCCTAACCGTTGATGGCTACGCCTTC.